The 31 T cell receptor beta chains given below trace back to one sample, sequenced in a study of blood T cells in healthy people across ages. Primers used in a second PCR of about 6 to 11 cycles were a sample-barcoded 5' primer and a J-beta primer mix. Via MiXCR, TCRdb re-called the 5' RACE reads, giving one row per CDR3 protein. The table has 1.5 million to 2 million distinct CDR3 sequences, around 48% seen once. The specimen was blood. All receptors derive from a woman aged 35 to 49 in good health.

CDR3 coding DNA: TGTGCCAGCAGTGAACAGGGGGGGGCGAGCTCCTACGAGCAGTACTTC. Its protein is CASSEQGGASSYEQYF. The V call is TRBV2, the J call TRBJ2-7; the D gene could be TRBD1 or TRBD2 (7 bases each). The CDR3 loop spans 16 amino acids. Trimming cost V 2 bases and J 0 bases, with 14 bases left between them. CDR1 and CDR2 (germline): SNHLY, FYNNEI.

This clonotype showed up just a few times. This sequence joins TRBV28 and TRBJ2-5, with 7 bases lining up with TRBD2. V dropped 8 bases and J dropped 4; count of bases not matched to a gene: 7. The CDR3 extends over 13 amino acids. The germline V gene encodes CDR1 MDHEN and CDR2 SYDVKM. CDR3 nucleotides: TGTGCCAGCGGGCCTTGGGGGGGAGAGACCCAGTACTTC. Amino acid sequence: CASGPWGGETQYF.

The chain is built from TRBV7-8 and TRBJ2-7; D unclear. V was pared by 5 bases and J by 3 bases, with 20 bases between. The germline V gene has CDR1 SGHVS and CDR2 FQNEAQ. The CDR3 covers 16 residues. The DNA for the CDR3 is TGTGCCAGCAGCCCGGCGGAGTTGGAAAGGAGCTACGAGCAGTACTTC. Amino acids: CASSPAELERSYEQYF.

V is TRBV27 and J is TRBJ2-3, with D uncertain. The V end lost 3 bases, the J end lost 2 bases, and 12 bases lay between the germline ends. Looked up from germline, CDR1 is MNHEY and CDR2 is SMNVEV (reference sequence). The CDR3 length is 15 residues. The CDR3: CASSFYGYDTDTQYF. CDR3 bases: TGTGCCAGCAGTTTTTATGGATACGACACAGATACGCAGTATTTT.

This clonotype was seen only a few times. This CDR3 reads CASSPTGGGYQETQYF. CDR3 nucleotide sequence: TGTGCCAGCAGTCCGACAGGGGGAGGGTACCAAGAGACCCAGTACTTC. The rearrangement links TRBV12-3 or TRBV12-4 to TRBJ2-5; 9 nucleotides align to TRBD1. The V and J ends lost 5 bases and 0 bases, in that order; junction bases with no gene match: 7. The CDR3 runs 16 residues.

This clonotype appeared a few times. The rearrangement uses TRBV20-1 and TRBJ2-1; tentative D call: TRBD1 (5 bases). CDR3 length equals 15 residues. Germline-derived CDR1 and CDR2 are DFQATT and SNEGSKA (reference sequence). V was shortened by 1 base and J by 4 bases, with 14 bases between the two germline ends. In DNA form, the CDR3 reads TGCAGTGCTAGAGGTTCAGGGAAGGCATACAATGAGCAGTTCTTC. The encoded protein is CSARGSGKAYNEQFF.

This chain joins TRBV2 and TRBJ2-3; TRBD1 agrees at 9 bases. Germline V CDR1 and CDR2: SNHLY, FYNNEI. The CDR3 contains 13 residues. V was pared by 10 bases and J by 5 bases, with 7 bases of the junction left unmatched. CDR3 amino acids: CATRQGVRDTQYF. DNA of the CDR3: TGTGCCACCCGACAGGGGGTAAGAGATACGCAGTATTTT.

This clonotype has only a few counts. The V and J genes are TRBV6-2 or TRBV6-3 and TRBJ2-5, with 10 bases fitting TRBD2. V shed 5 bases, J shed 2 bases, and the junction held 8 bases outside the gene matches. The CDR3 contains 16 residues. Per germline, CDR1 MNHEY and CDR2 SVGEGT. DNA for the CDR3: TGTGCCAGCAGTCCGTCACTAGCGGGAACGCAAGAGACCCAGTACTTC. This codes for CASSPSLAGTQETQYF.

A single count supports this clonotype. The chain's CDR3 is CASSYVGTGTEQYF. The CDR3 DNA reads TGTGCCAGCAGTTACGTAGGGACAGGCACCGAGCAGTACTTC. The gene calls are TRBV6-2 or TRBV6-3 and TRBJ2-4; 8 bases align to TRBD1. The assigned J gene may be wrong: the sequence end matches TRBJ2-7 better. CDR3 length: 14 residues. CDR1 is MNHEY and CDR2 is SVGEGT in the germline V gene.

The J gene is TRBJ1-5, the V gene TRBV6-6; D might be TRBD1 (5 bases). V lost 8 bases to trimming and J lost 6 bases, with 11 bases between them. The germline gives CDR1 MNHNY, CDR2 SVGAGI (reference sequence). This CDR3 region has 12 residues. CDR3 sequence (DNA): TGTGCCAGCGATGCGGGGGGTCAGCCCCAGCATTTT. Protein product: CASDAGGQPQHF.

CDR3 sequence (DNA): TGTGCCAGCAGCGGTAGGACTAGCTTCACAGATACGCAGTATTTT. Encoded protein: CASSGRTSFTDTQYF. V is TRBV5-6 and J is TRBJ2-3, with 8 bases that match TRBD2. Germline trimming cut 4 bases from V and 2 bases from J; bases unmatched to any gene: 6. This CDR3 comprises 15 residues. Germline V gene data show CDR1 as SGHDT and CDR2 as YYEEEE.

V usage is TRBV20-1 and J usage is TRBJ1-6, with D tentatively TRBD1 (5 bases). The V and J ends lost 8 bases and 0 bases respectively, with 20 bases between them. Germline V gene data show CDR1 as DFQATT and CDR2 as SNEGSKA (reference sequence). The CDR3 spans 17 residues. In DNA form, the CDR3 reads TGCAGTACCATGGGAGGGACTAAGAGCTCCTATAATTCACCCCTCCACTTT. It is translated as CSTMGGTKSSYNSPLHF.

V and J are TRBV7-2 and TRBJ2-1, with TRBD2 identical over 16 bases. This CDR3 has 18 residues. V dropped 3 bases and J dropped 6; count of bases not matched to a gene: 8. Germline loops: CDR1 SGHTA, CDR2 FQGNSA. For the CDR3, the DNA is TGTGCCAGCAGCTTGAGGGGGACTAGCGGGGGGGCCGTCAATGAGCAGTTCTTC. It specifies CASSLRGTSGGAVNEQFF.

This clonotype was detected a few times. The chain couples TRBV4-3 to TRBJ2-7; D is unresolved. CDR1 and CDR2 from the germline V gene are LGHNA and YSLEER. This CDR3 has 14 amino acids. V dropped 2 bases and J dropped 2 bases, with 10 bases sitting between them. Written as DNA, the CDR3 is TGCGCCAGCAGCCAAACGGACGGAACCTACGAGCAGTACTTC. Its translation: CASSQTDGTYEQYF.

This clonotype was picked up a small number of times. This rearrangement joins TRBV5-1 to TRBJ2-5; TRBD2 might be the D (5 bases). The V gene's germline CDR1 is SGHRS and CDR2 YFSETQ. The CDR3 has 15 amino acids. Trimming took 4 bases from V and 2 from J, leaving 15 bases between them. The CDR3 protein is CASSPIGLTQETQYF. CDR3 in DNA: TGCGCCAGCAGCCCCATAGGACTCACGCAAGAGACCCAGTACTTC.

The rearrangement links TRBV7-2 to TRBJ1-1, with TRBD1 matching 8 bases. CDR1 and CDR2 from the germline V gene are SGHTA and FQGNSA. The CDR3 loop spans 16 amino acids. With 5 bases clipped from V and 4 bases from J, the junction kept 12 bases outside the gene matches. The CDR3 coding sequence is TGTGCCAGCAGCATCCAGACAGGGGCCCTAGGCACTGAAGCTTTCTTT. As protein: CASSIQTGALGTEAFF.

This clonotype was found a few times. The CDR3 reads CASSGDSTGENEQFF. CDR3 DNA sequence: TGTGCCAGCAGCGGAGATAGTACAGGGGAAAATGAGCAGTTCTTC. This chain joins TRBV7-9 and TRBJ2-1; 7 bases are shared with TRBD1. Germline V gives CDR1 SEHNR, CDR2 FQNEAQ (reference sequence). J was trimmed by 7 bases and V by 5 bases; bases with no gene match: 11. The CDR3 runs 15 residues.

The rearrangement joins TRBV20-1 to TRBJ1-5, with D uncertain. Germline-derived CDR1 and CDR2 are DFQATT and SNEGSKA (reference sequence). V was pared by 0 bases and J by 5 bases, with 20 bases between. The CDR3 runs 17 residues. This CDR3 is CSARDRSPFPLHQPQHF. CDR3 DNA: TGCAGTGCTAGAGATAGGTCGCCCTTTCCACTTCATCAGCCCCAGCATTTT.

DNA for the CDR3: TGCGCCAGCAGCTTCAGGGAGTCAGATACGCAGTATTTT. This translates into CASSFRESDTQYF. The rearrangement links TRBV5-1 to TRBJ2-3; D may correspond to TRBD1 or TRBD2 (5 bases each). The CDR3 totals 13 residues. V lost 2 bases and J lost 4, with 8 bases in between. Per germline, CDR1 SGHRS and CDR2 YFSETQ. Full variable domain (outside the CDR3, taken from reference TRBV5-1 and TRBJ2-3): KAGVTQTPRYLIKTRGQQVTLSCSPISGHRSVSWYQQTPGQGLQFLFEYFSETQRNKGNFPGRFSGRQFSNSRSEMNVSTLELGDSALYLCASSFRESDTQYFGPGTRLTVL.

This rearrangement joins TRBV5-5 to TRBJ1-5, with 9 bases matching TRBD1. The CDR3 spans 14 residues. V shed 5 bases and J 5 bases; nucleotides not matched to a gene: 5. Per the germline V gene, CDR1 is SGHKS and CDR2 is YYEKEE (reference sequence). CDR3 residues: CASSADRGYQPQHF. CDR3 nucleotides: TGTGCCAGCAGTGCGGACAGGGGATATCAGCCCCAGCATTTT.

In this sample, this clonotype turned up a few times. J is TRBJ2-7 and V is TRBV6-6; D is uncertain. The CDR3 sequence is 14 residues long. From germline, CDR1 is MNHNY and CDR2 SVGAGI (reference sequence). The V and J ends lost 6 bases and 1 base respectively, with 13 bases between them. The CDR3 reads CASRADPTSYEQYF. The CDR3 DNA reads as TGTGCCAGCAGGGCCGATCCTACTTCCTACGAGCAGTACTTC.

DNA of the CDR3: TGCAGTGCTAGAGATACGAAATCGGGGGCCATCCAAGAGACCCAGTACTTC. It encodes CSARDTKSGAIQETQYF. The chain recombines TRBV20-1 with TRBJ2-5, with D perhaps matching TRBD1 or TRBD2 (6 bases each). The CDR3 is made up of 17 amino acids. The germline V gene encodes CDR1 DFQATT and CDR2 SNEGSKA (reference sequence). V was pared by 0 bases and J by 1 base, with 18 bases between.

This clonotype has ten or more counts. The CDR3 protein is CASSLGGWQETQYF. CDR3 in DNA: TGTGCCAGCAGCTTAGGGGGGTGGCAAGAGACCCAGTACTTC. The genes are TRBV7-2 and TRBJ2-5; D may match TRBD1 or TRBD2 (5 bases each). V lost 1 base and J 2 bases, leaving 8 bases between the germline ends. Looked up from germline, CDR1 is SGHTA and CDR2 is FQGNSA. This CDR3 has 14 residues.

This chain connects TRBV27 to TRBJ1-1; D call uncertain. The CDR3 is made up of 15 amino acids. V lost 6 bases, J lost 0 bases, and 14 bases lay in between. Germline V gives CDR1 MNHEY, CDR2 SMNVEV (reference sequence). The CDR3 is CASSPGSAMNTEAFF. DNA of the CDR3: TGTGCCAGCAGCCCCGGCTCGGCCATGAACACTGAAGCTTTCTTT.

The CDR3: CASSARALNEKLFF. CDR3 nucleotide sequence: TGTGCCAGCAGTGCCAGAGCCCTGAATGAAAAACTGTTTTTT. The chain combines TRBV7-2 with TRBJ1-4; no definite D call. This CDR3 spans 14 amino acids. Trimming cost V 6 bases and J 5 bases, with 13 bases left between them. Germline lookup yields CDR1 SGHTA and CDR2 FQGNSA.

This clonotype was detected a few times. This chain connects TRBV28 to TRBJ2-6, with 11 bases fitting TRBD2. The trim removed 5 bases at V and 5 bases at J, leaving 14 bases unmatched. Germline V gives CDR1 MDHEN, CDR2 SYDVKM. The CDR3 consists of 19 residues. This CDR3 is CASSPIRLAGIIRANVLTF. Written as DNA, the CDR3 is TGTGCCAGCAGTCCAATAAGACTAGCGGGGATAATTAGGGCCAACGTCCTGACTTTC.

CDR3 region: CASSSVVAGASTDTQYF. The CDR3 nucleotides are TGTGCCAGCAGCTCCGTAGTAGCGGGGGCTAGCACAGATACGCAGTATTTT. The rearrangement links TRBV7-3 to TRBJ2-3; TRBD2 aligns across 9 bases. V lost 4 bases and J lost 0; bases outside the gene matches: 8. The CDR3 has 17 residues. Per the germline V gene, CDR1 is SGHTA and CDR2 is FQGTGA.

This clonotype was picked up a small number of times. CDR3 amino acids: CASKGHMNTEAFF. CDR3 DNA sequence: TGTGCCAGTAAGGGACATATGAACACTGAAGCTTTCTTT. V gene TRBV7-2 combines with J gene TRBJ1-1, with D possibly matching TRBD1 (6 bases). The germline V gene encodes CDR1 SGHTA and CDR2 FQGNSA. Between the trimmed V and J ends, which lost 9 bases and 0 bases, there was a span of 11 bases. The CDR3 spans 13 residues.

The CDR3 bases are TGTGCCAGCTCAGGGGGCAAGTGGCATGGCTACACCTTC. This sequence encodes CASSGGKWHGYTF. The rearrangement links TRBV27 to TRBJ1-2, with 8 bases that match TRBD1. The ends lost 8 bases at V and 6 bases at J; junction bases unmatched: 8. The germline CDR1 and CDR2 sequences are MNHEY and SMNVEV (reference sequence). The CDR3 extends over 13 amino acids.

Ten or more counts support this clonotype. The chain links TRBV5-5 to TRBJ2-1; 7 bases are shared with TRBD1. V gave up 0 bases and J gave up 1 base; unmatched junction bases: 7. Germline CDR1 and CDR2: SGHKS and YYEKEE (reference sequence). The length of the CDR3 is 17 residues. CDR3 DNA sequence: TGTGCCAGCAGCTTGGCGGGACAGCGGACTTCCTACAATGAGCAGTTCTTC. It specifies CASSLAGQRTSYNEQFF.

This clonotype occurred a few times. The rearrangement links TRBV3-1 to TRBJ1-5; TRBD1 might be the D (6 bases). The germline gives CDR1 LGHDT, CDR2 YNNKEL (reference sequence). The length of the CDR3 is 15 residues. V lost 4 bases, J lost 0 bases, and 10 bases lay in between. For the CDR3, the DNA is TGTGCCAGCAGCCCTGGACAGTTTAGCAATCAGCCCCAGCATTTT. It is translated as CASSPGQFSNQPQHF.